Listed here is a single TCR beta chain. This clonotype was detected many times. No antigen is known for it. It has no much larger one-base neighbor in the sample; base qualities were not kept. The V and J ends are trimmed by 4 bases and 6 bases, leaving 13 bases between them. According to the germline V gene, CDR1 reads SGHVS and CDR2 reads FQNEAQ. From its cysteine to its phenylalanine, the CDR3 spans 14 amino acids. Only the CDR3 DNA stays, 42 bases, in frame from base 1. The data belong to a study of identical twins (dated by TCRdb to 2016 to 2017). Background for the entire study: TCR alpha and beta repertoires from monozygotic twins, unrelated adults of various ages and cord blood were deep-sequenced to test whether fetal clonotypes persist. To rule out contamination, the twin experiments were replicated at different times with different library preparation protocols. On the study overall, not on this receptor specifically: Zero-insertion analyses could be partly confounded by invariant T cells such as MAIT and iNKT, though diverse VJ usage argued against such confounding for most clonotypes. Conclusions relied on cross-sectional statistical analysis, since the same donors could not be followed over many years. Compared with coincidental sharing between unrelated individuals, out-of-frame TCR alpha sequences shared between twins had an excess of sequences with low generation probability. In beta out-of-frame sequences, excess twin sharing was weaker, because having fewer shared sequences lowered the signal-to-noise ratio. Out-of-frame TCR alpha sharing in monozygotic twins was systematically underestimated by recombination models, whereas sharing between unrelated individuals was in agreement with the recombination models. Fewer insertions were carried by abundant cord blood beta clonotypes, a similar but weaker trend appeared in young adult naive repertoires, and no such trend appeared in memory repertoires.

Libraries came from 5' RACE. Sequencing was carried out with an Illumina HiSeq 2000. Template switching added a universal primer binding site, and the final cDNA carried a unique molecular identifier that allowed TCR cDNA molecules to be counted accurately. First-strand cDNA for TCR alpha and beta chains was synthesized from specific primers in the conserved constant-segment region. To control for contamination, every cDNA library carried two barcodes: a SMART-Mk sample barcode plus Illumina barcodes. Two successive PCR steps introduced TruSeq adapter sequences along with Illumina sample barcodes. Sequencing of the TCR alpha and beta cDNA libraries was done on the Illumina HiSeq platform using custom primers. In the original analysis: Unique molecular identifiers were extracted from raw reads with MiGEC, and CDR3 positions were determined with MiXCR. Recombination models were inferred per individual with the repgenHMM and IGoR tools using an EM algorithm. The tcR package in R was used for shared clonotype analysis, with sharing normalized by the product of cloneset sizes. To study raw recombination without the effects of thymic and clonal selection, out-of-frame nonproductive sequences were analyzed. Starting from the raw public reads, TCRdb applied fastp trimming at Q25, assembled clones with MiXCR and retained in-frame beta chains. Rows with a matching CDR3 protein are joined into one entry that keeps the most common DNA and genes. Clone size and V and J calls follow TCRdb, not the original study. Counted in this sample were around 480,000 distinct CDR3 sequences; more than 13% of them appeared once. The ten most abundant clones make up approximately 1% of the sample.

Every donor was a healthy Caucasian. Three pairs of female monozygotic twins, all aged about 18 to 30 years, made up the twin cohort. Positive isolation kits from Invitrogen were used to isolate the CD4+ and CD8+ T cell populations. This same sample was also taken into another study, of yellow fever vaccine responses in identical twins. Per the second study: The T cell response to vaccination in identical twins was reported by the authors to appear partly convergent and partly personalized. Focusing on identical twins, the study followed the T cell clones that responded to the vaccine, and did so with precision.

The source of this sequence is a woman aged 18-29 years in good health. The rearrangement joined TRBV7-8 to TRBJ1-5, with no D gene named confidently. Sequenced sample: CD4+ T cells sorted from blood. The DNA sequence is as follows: TGTGCCAGCAGCTCTCAAGGTGCCGGTCAGCCCCAGCATTTT. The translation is CASSSQGAGQPQHF. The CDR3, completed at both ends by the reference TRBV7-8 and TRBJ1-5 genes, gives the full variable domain GAGVSQSPRYKVAKRGQDVALRCDPISGHVSLFWYQQALGQGPEFLTYFQNEAQLDKSGLPSDRFFAERPEGSVSTLKIQRTQQEDSAVYLCASSSQGAGQPQHFGDGTRLSIL.